The 28 T cell receptor beta chains given below trace back to one sample, sequenced in a study of blood T cell repertoires in COVID-19. Profiling relied on immunoSEQ multiplex PCR, and the TCRdb table lists in-frame clones only, not all of them. This sample has over 140,000 clones; 84% occur once, and the top ten carry under 5%. Sequencing was carried out using peripheral blood. The receptors stem from a woman aged 55-75 years with acute or convalescent COVID-19.

The chain is built from TRBV29-1 and TRBJ2-7; 9 nucleotides align to TRBD1. With 1 base clipped from V and 0 bases from J, the junction kept 7 bases outside the gene matches. This CDR3 comprises 16 residues. Germline CDR1 is SQVTM and CDR2 is ANQGSEA. The CDR3 DNA reads as TGCAGCGTTGAAGGCCCCGAGACAGGGGGCTCCTACGAGCAGTACTTC. This encodes CSVEGPETGGSYEQYF.

This clone was seen only a few times. V is TRBV2 and J is TRBJ2-3; no clear D. Between the trimmed V and J ends, which lost 2 bases and 0 bases, there was a span of 6 bases. The CDR3 runs to 14 residues. Looked up from germline, CDR1 is SNHLY and CDR2 is FYNNEI. CDR3 amino acids: CASSEFLSTDTQYF. The CDR3 DNA sequence: TGTGCCAGCAGTGAATTTCTTAGCACAGATACGCAGTATTTT.

The CDR3 reads CASSLKLGTGRGYTF. The CDR3 coding sequence is TGTGCCAGCAGTTTAAAACTTGGGACAGGGCGAGGCTACACCTTC. The V gene is TRBV28, the J gene TRBJ1-2; 9 nucleotides line up with TRBD1. Germline CDR1 MDHEN, CDR2 SYDVKM. J lost 8 bases, V lost 2 bases, and 9 bases had no gene match. The CDR3 is 15 amino acids.

CDR3 sequence reads: CASSFSPSSTGNYGYTF. CDR3 nucleotides: TGTGCCAGCAGTTTCTCGCCTTCTTCGACAGGCAACTATGGCTACACCTTC. The chain is built from TRBV6-2 or TRBV6-3 and TRBJ1-2, with a tentative D call TRBD1 (6 bases). Per the germline V gene, CDR1 is MNHEY and CDR2 is SVGEGT. CDR3 length: 17 residues. The V gene lost 4 bases and the J gene lost 2 bases, with 20 bases spanning the gap.

The rearrangement links TRBV5-1 to TRBJ2-5; D is unresolved. The germline gives CDR1 SGHRS, CDR2 YFSETQ. Trimming shortened V by 0 bases and J by 1 base, and 10 bases separated the two germline ends. The CDR3 length is 15 residues. The CDR3 here is CASSLAGTGQETQYF. CDR3 bases: TGCGCCAGCAGCTTGGCCGGTACCGGCCAAGAGACCCAGTACTTC.

The chain combines TRBV4-1 with TRBJ2-3; maybe TRBD2 (6 bases). The CDR3 length is 17 residues. From germline, CDR1 is MGHRA and CDR2 YSYEKL. V gave up 4 bases and J gave up 1 base, with 18 bases separating them. The CDR3 bases are TGCGCCAGCAGCCCTAACGGGGGAGTCGTGGGCACAGATACGCAGTATTTT. Translating it yields CASSPNGGVVGTDTQYF.

This clone was seen only once. The rearrangement links TRBV5-6 to TRBJ1-6; 9 bases fit TRBD1. Germline values: CDR1 SGHDT, CDR2 YYEEEE. CDR3 size: 15 residues. The junction had 2 bases not matched to a gene; V was cut back by 0 bases and J by 7 bases. The CDR3 protein is CASSLGDRGNSPLHF. The CDR3 DNA reads TGTGCCAGCAGCTTGGGAGACAGGGGGAATTCACCCCTCCACTTT.

The V gene is TRBV24-1, the J gene TRBJ2-3, with 9 positions matching TRBD1. Germline trimming cut 7 bases from V and 3 bases from J; bases unmatched to any gene: 13. This CDR3 has 17 amino acids. Germline V gives CDR1 KGHDR, CDR2 SFDVKD. CDR3 DNA: TGTGCCACCAGCGCCCCCGGGACAGGGATAGGTACAGATACGCAGTATTTT. Amino acids: CATSAPGTGIGTDTQYF.

In its sample, this clone was seen once. The chain combines TRBV28 with TRBJ1-1; perhaps TRBD1 as D (5 bases). The CDR3 has 15 amino acids. Germline lookup yields CDR1 MDHEN and CDR2 SYDVKM. The ends were cut back, 6 bases at V and 11 bases at J, with 25 bases in the middle. CDR3 residues: CASRLQGVPMLRAFF. Here the CDR3 DNA reads TGTGCCAGCAGGCTGCAGGGTGTCCCGATGCTGAGGGCTTTCTTT.

This clone has only a few counts. J is TRBJ2-7 and V is TRBV19, with TRBD2 matching over 7 bases. The V gene end was trimmed by 3 bases and the J gene end by 2 bases; junction bases not matched to a gene: 4. Germline CDR1 is LNHDA and CDR2 is SQIVND (reference sequence). The CDR3 totals 14 residues. The CDR3 is CASSMTGRPYEQYF. The CDR3 DNA follows: TGTGCCAGTAGTATGACCGGGAGGCCCTACGAGCAGTACTTC.

The chain joins TRBV5-1 to TRBJ2-7; D perhaps matches TRBD1 (6 bases). V gave up 3 bases and J gave up 5 bases, with 24 bases separating them. This CDR3 region has 17 residues. The germline CDR1 and CDR2 sequences are SGHRS and YFSETQ. In DNA form, the CDR3 reads TGCGCCAGCAGCTCGACTGGGGGCAGGCCCCTTGGGCACGAGCAGTACTTC. This codes for CASSSTGGRPLGHEQYF.

V is TRBV6-5 and J is TRBJ1-6, with 7 positions matching TRBD1. The CDR3 extends over 12 amino acids. Per the germline V gene, CDR1 is MNHEY and CDR2 is SVGAGI. Trimming took 2 bases from V and 16 from J; bases not matched to a gene: 5. The CDR3 sequence: CASSYVRGVLHF. As DNA, the CDR3 is TGTGCCAGCAGTTACGTCAGGGGGGTACTCCACTTT.

This chain joins TRBV2 and TRBJ1-2; D is unclear. Germline lookup yields CDR1 SNHLY and CDR2 FYNNEI. This CDR3 region has 13 residues. V dropped 4 bases and J dropped 5 bases, with 11 bases sitting between them. CDR3 DNA sequence: TGTGCCAGCAGTGCTCAGTTGCGGTATGGCTACACCTTC. Residues: CASSAQLRYGYTF.

This sequence joins TRBV5-1 and TRBJ1-6; tentatively, D is TRBD1 (6 bases). V was cut by 5 bases and J by 7 bases, with 16 bases left in between. This CDR3 has 15 amino acids. From germline, CDR1 is SGHRS and CDR2 YFSETQ. The CDR3 bases are TGCGCCAGCAGAAGTGGACAGCCCGGGAATTCACCCCTCCACTTT. Protein sequence: CASRSGQPGNSPLHF.

The CDR3 protein is CASSYRQWNTEAFF. CDR3 bases: TGTGCCAGCAGCTACCGACAGTGGAACACTGAAGCTTTCTTT. The V gene is TRBV11-2, the J gene TRBJ1-1; possibly TRBD1 for D (5 bases). This CDR3 region has 14 residues. Germline lookup yields CDR1 SGHAT and CDR2 FQNNGV. V was cut by 4 bases and J by 1 base, with 10 bases left in between.

V gene TRBV10-1 combines with J gene TRBJ2-5; TRBD2 aligns across 9 bases. CDR3 length: 15 amino acids. Germline V gives CDR1 WNHNN, CDR2 SYGVQD (reference sequence). J gave up 3 bases and V 6 bases, and 8 bases lay outside the gene matches. CDR3 bases: TGCGCCAGCAGGCGACTAGCGGAAGGAAAAGAGACCCAGTACTTC. This encodes CASRRLAEGKETQYF.

This clone was recorded only once. The chain joins TRBV18 to TRBJ2-7; D is perhaps TRBD1 (5 bases). CDR3 length: 13 amino acids. Deletions cut 1 base from V and 3 bases from J, with 7 bases between. Per germline, CDR1 KGHSH and CDR2 LQKENI. This CDR3 is CASSPQGLYEQYF. CDR3 DNA: TGTGCCAGCTCACCACAGGGGCTCTACGAGCAGTACTTC.

The chain uses TRBV24-1 and TRBJ1-2, with TRBD1 as a possible D gene (5 bases). Looked up from germline, CDR1 is KGHDR and CDR2 is SFDVKD. Trimming took off 5 bases at V and 2 bases at J, with 11 bases between the two ends. This CDR3 has 14 amino acids. The DNA for the CDR3 is TGTGCCACCAGTGTGGCGACAGCGAACTATGGCTACACCTTC. Its translation is CATSVATANYGYTF.

This clone was observed a single time. The gene calls are TRBV7-8 and TRBJ2-3; no firm D call. Trimming removed 1 base from V and 0 bases from J, with 5 bases in between. Germline CDR1 SGHVS, CDR2 FQNEAQ. The CDR3 has 14 residues. The CDR3 DNA sequence: TGTGCCAGCAGCTTAGACAGAAGCACAGATACGCAGTATTTT. This encodes CASSLDRSTDTQYF.

This chain links TRBV9 with TRBJ2-3; no clear D. The V gene's germline CDR1 is SGDLS and CDR2 YYNGEE. The CDR3 loop spans 15 amino acids. V was trimmed by 0 bases and J by 1 base, leaving 9 bases between them. DNA of the CDR3: TGTGCCAGCAGCGTAGAGCCCTCGCGCACAGATACGCAGTATTTT. It codes for CASSVEPSRTDTQYF.

The rearrangement uses TRBV28 and TRBJ2-1, with 9 bases that match TRBD2. CDR3 length equals 14 residues. Losses at the gene ends were 7 bases for V and 4 bases for J; bases not matched to a gene: 5. Germline lookup yields CDR1 MDHEN and CDR2 SYDVKM. CDR3: CASTGAGGYNEQFF. DNA of the CDR3: TGTGCCAGCACGGGTGCGGGGGGGTACAATGAGCAGTTCTTC. The full variable domain, with the rest looked up from reference TRBV28 and TRBJ2-1, is DVKVTQSSRYLVKRTGEKVFLECVQDMDHENMFWYRQDPGLGLRLIYFSYDVKMKEKGDIPEGYSVSREKKERFSLILESASTNQTSMYLCASTGAGGYNEQFFGPGTRLTVL.

This rearrangement joins TRBV27 to TRBJ2-7; TRBD2 is a possible D gene (5 bases). CDR1 and CDR2 (germline): MNHEY, SMNVEV (reference sequence). CDR3 length: 15 amino acids. Trimming took off 10 bases at V and 4 bases at J, with 23 bases between the two ends. CDR3 DNA sequence: TGTGCCACAAAACCGCATAACTCGGACTTATACGAGCAGTACTTC. As protein: CATKPHNSDLYEQYF.

This clone occurred once. The J gene is TRBJ1-5, the V gene TRBV19, with D maybe TRBD1 (5 bases). The CDR3 covers 13 residues. V lost 7 bases to trimming and J lost 7 bases, with 14 bases between them. Germline V gene data show CDR1 as LNHDA and CDR2 as SQIVND (reference sequence). Written as DNA, the CDR3 is TGTGCCAGTACCTATACGCAGGGCCAGCCCCAGCATTTT. The encoded protein is CASTYTQGQPQHF.

V usage is TRBV9 and J usage is TRBJ2-3, with 11 positions matching TRBD2. CDR3 size: 13 residues. The germline V gene has CDR1 SGDLS and CDR2 YYNGEE. Trimming at V came to 3 bases and at J to 8 bases, leaving 2 bases not matched to a gene. The DNA of the CDR3 is TGTGCCAGCAGCGGGGGGACTAGCGGTACGCAGTATTTT. This translates into CASSGGTSGTQYF.

This rearrangement joins TRBV5-6 to TRBJ1-2; no reliable D call. Deletions cut 2 bases from V and 6 bases from J, with 11 bases between. CDR3 length: 13 amino acids. Germline V lookup: CDR1 SGHDT, CDR2 YYEEEE. The CDR3 is CASSFRQEHGYTF. The CDR3, as DNA: TGTGCCAGCAGCTTCCGGCAGGAACATGGCTACACCTTC.

The chain is built from TRBV7-6 and TRBJ2-3; 10 nucleotides line up with TRBD2. Germline-derived CDR1 and CDR2 are SGHVS and FNYEAQ. CDR3 length: 17 residues. With V trimmed by 8 bases and J by 5 bases, 16 bases remained unmatched. CDR3 in DNA: TGTGCCAGCTCGACCCCGCCAGCGGGAGGGAGGGGAGATACGCAGTATTTT. Translation: CASSTPPAGGRGDTQYF.

This clone was seen a handful of times. The V and J genes are TRBV30 and TRBJ1-5; TRBD1 is a possible D gene (5 bases). Germline values: CDR1 GTSNPN, CDR2 SVGIG (reference sequence). The CDR3 has 16 residues. Between the trimmed V and J ends, which lost 2 bases and 0 bases, there was a span of 14 bases. The CDR3 bases are TGTGCCTGGAGTTTTCCGACAGCTCGTAGCAATCAGCCCCAGCATTTT. It translates to CAWSFPTARSNQPQHF.

This CDR3 reads CASSSSGRSPTLFF. The CDR3 DNA follows: TGTGCCAGCAGCTCTAGCGGGAGGTCTCCGACCCTGTTCTTC. The J gene is TRBJ2-1, the V gene TRBV3-1 (or the pseudogene TRBV3-2); 11 bases agree with TRBD2. J lost 15 bases, V lost 5 bases, and 12 bases had no gene match. The CDR3 covers 14 residues. The germline gives CDR1 LGHDT, CDR2 YNNKEL (reference sequence).